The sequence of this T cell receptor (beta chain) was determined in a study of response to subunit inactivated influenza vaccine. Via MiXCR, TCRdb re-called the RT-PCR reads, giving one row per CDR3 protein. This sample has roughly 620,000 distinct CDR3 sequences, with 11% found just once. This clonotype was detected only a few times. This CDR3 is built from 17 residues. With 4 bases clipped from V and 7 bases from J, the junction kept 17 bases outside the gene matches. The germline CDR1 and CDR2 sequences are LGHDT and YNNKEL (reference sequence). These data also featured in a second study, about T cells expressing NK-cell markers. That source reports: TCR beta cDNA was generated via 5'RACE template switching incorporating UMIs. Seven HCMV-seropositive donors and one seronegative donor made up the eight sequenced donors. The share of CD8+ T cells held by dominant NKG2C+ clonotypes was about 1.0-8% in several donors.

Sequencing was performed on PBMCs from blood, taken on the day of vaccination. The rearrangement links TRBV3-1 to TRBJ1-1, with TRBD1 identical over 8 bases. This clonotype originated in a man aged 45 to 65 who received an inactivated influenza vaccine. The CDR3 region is CASSPGPWEDREDEAFF. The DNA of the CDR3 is TGTGCCAGCAGCCCCGGCCCGTGGGAGGACAGGGAGGATGAAGCTTTCTTT.